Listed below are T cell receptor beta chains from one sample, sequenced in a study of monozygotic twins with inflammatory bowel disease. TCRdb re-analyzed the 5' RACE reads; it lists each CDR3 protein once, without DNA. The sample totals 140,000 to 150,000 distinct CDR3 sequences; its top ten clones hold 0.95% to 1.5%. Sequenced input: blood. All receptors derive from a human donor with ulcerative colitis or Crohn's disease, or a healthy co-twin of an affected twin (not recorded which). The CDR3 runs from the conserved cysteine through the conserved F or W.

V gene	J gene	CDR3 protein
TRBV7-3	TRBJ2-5	CASSPGLAGGPLSQETQYF
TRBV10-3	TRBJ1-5	CASTPGANNQPQHF
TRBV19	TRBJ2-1	CASSEWDEQFF
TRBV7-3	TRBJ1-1	CASSLTPGPNTEAFF
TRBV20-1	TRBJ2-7	CSASGLARGYEQYF
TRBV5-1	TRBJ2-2	CASSFFVTGPNTGELFF
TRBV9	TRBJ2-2	CASSVRTMNTGELFF
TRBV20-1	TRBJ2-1	CSAPIAGAFYNEQFF
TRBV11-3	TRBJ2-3	CASSRRDREADTQYF
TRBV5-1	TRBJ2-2	CASSPYSGTTNTGELFF
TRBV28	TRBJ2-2	CASSFGVDRGTTGELFF
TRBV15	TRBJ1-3	CATSRDLAGADTIYF
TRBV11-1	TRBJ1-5	CASSLSGGPNQPQHF
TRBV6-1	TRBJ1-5	CASRARGDRAPYSNQPQHF
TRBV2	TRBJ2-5	CASQNGAGREETQYF
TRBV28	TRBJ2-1	CASSLGVSGRSSYNEQFF
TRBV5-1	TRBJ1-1	CASSLWTGGEAFF
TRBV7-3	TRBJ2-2	CASSLTSGVNTGELFF